This TCR beta chain was identified during a study of CXCR3-negative and CXCR3-positive naive CD8 T cells (dated by TCRdb to the late 2010s). Regarding the complete study: In total, 130 million or so TRB reads were obtained, which works out to roughly 1.5 +/- 0.3 million reads per library. Naive subsets from a handful of donors and memory cells from 3 donors were included in the TRBV-TRBJ cluster analysis. Data from about 10 donors, pooled across two independent experiments, went into the diversity and physicochemical repertoire analyses. Overall study results and their limits: Surface CD5, linked to self-reactivity in mice, was comparable between naive subsets; TCR interaction strength was therefore also inferred from TRB CDR3 physicochemical properties. Similar TRBV-TRBJ usage was shown by naive CXCR3-negative and CXCR3-positive cells from the same donor, whereas distinct patterns were shown by memory cells. Comparably high repertoire diversity was found in both naive subsets, whereas much lower repertoire diversity was found in memory CD8+ T cells. CXCR3 expression partially decreased after cryopreservation, so most assays used freshly isolated PBMCs.

For this clonotype: No antigen is known for it.

For each CD8+ T cell subset, flow sorting was done in triplicate, and 250,000 to 300,000 cells per subset went directly into RLT lysis buffer. Peripheral blood mononuclear cells were isolated from buffy coats by standard density gradient centrifugation. Total RNA was extracted from sorted cells using an RNeasy Mini Kit. The germline V gene (reference sequence) specifies MNHNY as CDR1 and SVGAGI as CDR2. Measured from the cysteine to the phenylalanine, the CDR3 is 17 residues long. The protein alone is recorded here. Sequencing relied on a NextSeq 550. The Human TCR Profiling Kit (MiLaboratory) was used to prepare UMI-labeled 5' RACE TRB cDNA libraries. The full amount of extracted RNA was used for cDNA synthesis, and the full amount of resulting cDNA was used for PCR amplification. Libraries were prepared in parallel with an identical number of PCR cycles. In the paper's pipeline: MIGEC and MiXCR extracted about 53,000 +/- 10,000 unique UMI-labeled TRB cDNA molecules per library, requiring at least two reads per UMI. Each library averaged about 40,000 +/- 10,000 functional in-frame TRB CDR3 nucleotide clonotypes without stop codons. After downsampling to 5000 UMI-labeled TRB molecules per sample, diversity metrics such as normalized Shannon-Wiener and Chao1 were calculated in VDJtools. VDJtools was used to calculate clonotype-size-weighted physicochemical properties of the central five CDR3 residues, namely interaction energy, strength, volume and Kidera factor 4. After TCRdb reprocessed the reads, each CDR3 protein sequence was kept as one row, without DNA. TCRdb assigned the V and J calls; the authors' analysis was not used. This sample's listing comprises about 48,000 distinct CDR3 sequences. Approximately 15% of the sample lies in the top ten.

This chain joins TRBV6-6 to TRBJ2-1; TCRdb's D gene call, TRBD1, goes unchecked for lack of DNA. Sequencing was carried out using memory CD8+ T cells from blood. In light of the paper, this sample's cell subset or site label describes: conventional CD8+ memory T cells (TMEM), sorted as controls. This clonotype was sampled from a human donor in good health. Some clones in this sample may be carry-over from other donors' samples. The CDR3 region has the sequence CASSYVGGPLRGDEQFF.